A selection of T cell receptor beta chains follows, all from one sample in a study of shared clonotypes between healthy human individuals. Only in-frame clones appear in the TCRdb table, and some are missing; sequencing was by immunoSEQ multiplex PCR. The sample yields about 1.5 million clones, 98% seen once. The specimen sequenced was naive CD4+ T cells sorted from blood. The origin of the receptors is a young man in good health. Each CDR3 is given with its conserved first and last residue. A D gene is named only where the DNA matches it firmly. A clone size is listed for some rows: how often the clone was seen (once, few, many), or a class if it is expanded.

abundance,d_gene,v_gene,j_gene,CDR3nt,CDR3aa
NA,NA,TRBV10-3,TRBJ2-7,TGTGCCATAAGTGACTCCAACCGGGACCTCTCCTACGAGCAGTACTTC,CAISDSNRDLSYEQYF
NA,NA,TRBV5-1,TRBJ1-4,TGCGCCAGCAGCTTGAATCCAGGGAGGTTGACTAATGAAAAACTGTTTTTT,CASSLNPGRLTNEKLFF
NA,TRBD1,TRBV7-9,TRBJ1-5,TGTGCCAGCAGCCTAGGACAGGGGAACAGCGTCTTCAATCAGCCCCAGCATTTT,CASSLGQGNSVFNQPQHF
once,TRBD1,TRBV2,TRBJ2-1,TGTGCCAGCAGTCTCCGGGACAGGGGGAATGAGCAGTTCTTC,CASSLRDRGNEQFF
NA,NA,TRBV9,TRBJ2-3,TGTGCCAGCAGCGTAGACCTTAGCACAGATACGCAGTATTTT,CASSVDLSTDTQYF
NA,TRBD1,TRBV5-4,TRBJ2-2,TGTGCCAGCAGCCTACAGGGGACGAACACCGGGGAGCTGTTTTTT,CASSLQGTNTGELFF
once,NA,TRBV19,TRBJ2-3,TGTGCCAGTATGAGACAGGCGAAAGGCACAGATACGCAGTATTTT,CASMRQAKGTDTQYF
NA,NA,TRBV5-1,TRBJ2-7,TGCGCCAGCAGCCCTCCAGCCCTAGCTAGTGGAGCTTTGGAGCAGTACTTC,CASSPPALASGALEQYF
NA,TRBD2,TRBV7-2,TRBJ2-5,TGTGCCAGCAGCCTCTGGCGGGAGGGGTGGGAGACCCAGTACTTC,CASSLWREGWETQYF
NA,NA,TRBV28,TRBJ2-1,TGTGCCAGCGCGAGGGCCACCAAGTTCAATGAGCAGTTCTTC,CASARATKFNEQFF
NA,NA,TRBV29-1,TRBJ1-1,TGCAGCGTTGTAATAATGGACCGACCTAAGAACACTGAAGCTTTCTTT,CSVVIMDRPKNTEAFF
NA,TRBD1,TRBV10-3,TRBJ2-3,TGTGCCATCAGTGGTGGGACAGGGGACCATACGCAGTATTTT,CAISGGTGDHTQYF
NA,NA,TRBV28,TRBJ2-5,TGTGCCAGCAGTCCCGCCCTGGGAGGCGAGACCCAGTACTTC,CASSPALGGETQYF
once,NA,TRBV5-1,TRBJ1-1,TGCGCCAGCAGCTTGGCCACGAAAGCTGAAGCTTTCTTT,CASSLATKAEAFF
NA,NA,TRBV28,TRBJ2-1,TGTGCCAGCACCGGAGGTTCCGAGAATGAGCAGTTCTTC,CASTGGSENEQFF
NA,TRBD1,TRBV28,TRBJ2-7,TGTGCCAGCAGCAGGGGGCCTCGCTACGAGCAGTACTTC,CASSRGPRYEQYF
NA,TRBD2,TRBV6-1,TRBJ2-3,TGTGCCAGTAGGATTGGGACTAGTCGCGGAGATACGCAGTATTTT,CASRIGTSRGDTQYF
NA,NA,TRBV5-1,TRBJ2-6,TGCGCCAGCAGCCCCTCAGGGTCTGGGGCCAACGTCCTGACTTTC,CASSPSGSGANVLTF
NA,TRBD1,TRBV28,TRBJ2-7,TGTGCCAGCAGTCCCCGGACAGGGGCAGGGTTGGAGTACTTC,CASSPRTGAGLEYF
NA,NA,TRBV27,TRBJ2-3,TGTGCCAGCAGTTACCTCCTGGGTACAGATACGCAGTATTTT,CASSYLLGTDTQYF
NA,NA,TRBV2,TRBJ2-5,TGTGCCAGCACGCAGCCCCACAGGAACCCGCGGGAGACCCAGTACTTC,CASTQPHRNPRETQYF
NA,NA,TRBV6-4,TRBJ1-5,TGTGCCAGCAGTGACCGGGGCCTAGGGACCCGGACGAGGGACAATCAGCCCCAGCATTTT,CASSDRGLGTRTRDNQPQHF
NA,NA,TRBV4-1,TRBJ2-7,TGCGCCAGCAGCCAAGACCCCACGGGTAGGGAGCAGTACTTC,CASSQDPTGREQYF
NA,NA,TRBV6-1,TRBJ1-3,TGTGCCAGCAGTCTAAACACCATATATTTT,CASSLNTIYF
NA,NA,TRBV27,TRBJ1-3,TGTGCCAGCAGTTGGGGAAACACCATATATTTT,CASSWGNTIYF
NA,TRBD1,TRBV9,TRBJ2-5,TGTGCCAGCAGCTCCAGGGGGCAAGAGACCCAGTACTTC,CASSSRGQETQYF
NA,TRBD2,TRBV5-5,TRBJ2-3,TGTGCCAGCAGCCTGACTAGCGGTACTAGCACAGATACGCAGTATTTT,CASSLTSGTSTDTQYF
NA,TRBD2,TRBV5-1,TRBJ2-7,TGCGCCAGCAGCTTGTTGGCTAGCGGGAGCTACGAGCAGTACTTC,CASSLLASGSYEQYF
NA,NA,TRBV6-1,TRBJ1-1,TGTGCCAGCAATGAGGACGGACTGAACACTGAAGCTTTCTTT,CASNEDGLNTEAFF
NA,NA,TRBV7-6,TRBJ2-2,TGTGCCAGCAGCTTAGCGGTCCCCGGGGTCTACACCGGGGAGCTGTTTTTT,CASSLAVPGVYTGELFF
NA,NA,TRBV7-8,TRBJ2-2,TGTGCCAGCAGCTTGTTAGCGCCTTACACCGGGGAGCTGTTTTTT,CASSLLAPYTGELFF
NA,NA,TRBV19,TRBJ1-2,TGTGCCAGTACCCCGGCGAGGGGCGACTGGGCTGGCTACACCTTC,CASTPARGDWAGYTF
NA,TRBD2,TRBV25-1,TRBJ2-1,TGTGCCAGCGAGACCGGGACTAGCCCCTACAATGAGCAGTTCTTC,CASETGTSPYNEQFF
NA,NA,TRBV6-1,TRBJ1-1,TGTGCCAGCAGTCAGGGGAAGGACACTGAAGCTTTCTTT,CASSQGKDTEAFF
NA,NA,TRBV30,TRBJ2-7,TGTGCCTGGAGTGGGCGCTACGAGCAGTACTTC,CAWSGRYEQYF
NA,NA,TRBV11-2,TRBJ2-5,TGTGCCAGCAGCCTCAGGGGCGAAGAGACCCAGTACTTC,CASSLRGEETQYF